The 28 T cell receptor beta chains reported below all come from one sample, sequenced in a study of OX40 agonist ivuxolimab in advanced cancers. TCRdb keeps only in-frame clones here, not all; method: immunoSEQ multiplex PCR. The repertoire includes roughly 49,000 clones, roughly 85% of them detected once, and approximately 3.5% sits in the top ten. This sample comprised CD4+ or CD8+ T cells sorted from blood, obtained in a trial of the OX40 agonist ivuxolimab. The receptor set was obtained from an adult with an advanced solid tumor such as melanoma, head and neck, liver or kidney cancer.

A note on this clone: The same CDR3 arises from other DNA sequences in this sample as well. CDR3 loop: CASSVVDGRAGSYNEQFF. As DNA, the CDR3 is TGTGCCAGCAGCGTAGTTGACGGGAGGGCGGGCTCCTACAATGAGCAGTTCTTC. This chain joins TRBV9 and TRBJ2-1; 8 positions match TRBD2. The CDR3 has 18 residues. The V segment lost 0 bases and the J segment 0 bases; nucleotides outside the gene matches: 8. Germline V lookup: CDR1 SGDLS, CDR2 YYNGEE.

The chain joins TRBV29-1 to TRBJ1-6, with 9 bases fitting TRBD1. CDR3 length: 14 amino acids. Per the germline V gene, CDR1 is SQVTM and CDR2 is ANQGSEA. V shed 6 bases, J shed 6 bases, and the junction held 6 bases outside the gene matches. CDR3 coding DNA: TGCAGCGTCAGGACAGGGGCGGGTAATTCACCCCTCCACTTT. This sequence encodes CSVRTGAGNSPLHF.

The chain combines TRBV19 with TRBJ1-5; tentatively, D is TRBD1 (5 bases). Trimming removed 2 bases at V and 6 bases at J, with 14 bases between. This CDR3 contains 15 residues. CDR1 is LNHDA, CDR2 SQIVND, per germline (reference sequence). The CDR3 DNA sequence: TGTGCCAGTAGTATATTGGGGGAGGGGCGTCAGCCCCAGCATTTT. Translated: CASSILGEGRQPQHF.

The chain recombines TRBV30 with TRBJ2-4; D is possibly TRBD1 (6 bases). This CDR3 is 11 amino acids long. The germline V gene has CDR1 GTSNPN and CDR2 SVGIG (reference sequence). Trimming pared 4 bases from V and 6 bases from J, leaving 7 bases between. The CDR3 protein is CAWMDRNIQYF. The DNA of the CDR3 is TGTGCCTGGATGGACAGAAACATTCAGTACTTC.

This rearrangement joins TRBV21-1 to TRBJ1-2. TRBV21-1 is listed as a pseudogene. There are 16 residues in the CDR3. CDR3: CASSSRAEEARYGYTF. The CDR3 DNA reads TGTGCCAGCAGCTCCCGGGCAGAGGAGGCTCGTTATGGCTACACCTTC.

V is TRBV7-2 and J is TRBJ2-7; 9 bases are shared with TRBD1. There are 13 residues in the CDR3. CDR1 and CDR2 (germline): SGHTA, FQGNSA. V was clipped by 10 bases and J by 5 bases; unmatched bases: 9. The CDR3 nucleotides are TGTGCCATTTCTCGGGACAGGGTAAACGAGCAGTACTTC. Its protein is CAISRDRVNEQYF.

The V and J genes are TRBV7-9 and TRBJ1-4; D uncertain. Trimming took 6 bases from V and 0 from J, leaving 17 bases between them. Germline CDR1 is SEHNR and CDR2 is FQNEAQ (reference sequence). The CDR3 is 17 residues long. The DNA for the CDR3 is TGTGCCAGCAGTATGGGCCTCAATCACCCAACTAATGAAAAACTGTTTTTT. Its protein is CASSMGLNHPTNEKLFF.

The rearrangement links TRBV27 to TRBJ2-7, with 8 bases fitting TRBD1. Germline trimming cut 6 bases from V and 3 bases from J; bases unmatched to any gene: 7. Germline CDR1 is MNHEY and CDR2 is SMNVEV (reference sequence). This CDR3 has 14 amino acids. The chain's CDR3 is CASSIGTGFYEQYF. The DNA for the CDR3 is TGTGCCAGCAGCATCGGGACAGGCTTCTACGAGCAGTACTTC.

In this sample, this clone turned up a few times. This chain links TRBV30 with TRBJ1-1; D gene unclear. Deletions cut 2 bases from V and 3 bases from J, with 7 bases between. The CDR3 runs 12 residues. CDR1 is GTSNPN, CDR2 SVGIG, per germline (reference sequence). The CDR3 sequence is CAWSPRDTEAFF. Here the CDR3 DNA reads TGTGCCTGGAGTCCTCGGGACACTGAAGCTTTCTTT.

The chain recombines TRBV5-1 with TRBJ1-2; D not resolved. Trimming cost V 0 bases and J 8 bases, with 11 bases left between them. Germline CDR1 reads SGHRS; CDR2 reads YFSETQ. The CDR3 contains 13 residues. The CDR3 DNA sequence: TGCGCCAGCAGCTTGGCCACGCGGGAAGGCTACACCTTC. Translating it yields CASSLATREGYTF.

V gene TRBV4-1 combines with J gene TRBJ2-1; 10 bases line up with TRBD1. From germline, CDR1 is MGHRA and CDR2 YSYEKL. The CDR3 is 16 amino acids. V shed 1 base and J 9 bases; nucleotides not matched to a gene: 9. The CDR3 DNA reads TGCGCCAGCAGCCAAGCCCGGGACAGGGGCCGTACTGAGCAGTTCTTC. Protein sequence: CASSQARDRGRTEQFF.

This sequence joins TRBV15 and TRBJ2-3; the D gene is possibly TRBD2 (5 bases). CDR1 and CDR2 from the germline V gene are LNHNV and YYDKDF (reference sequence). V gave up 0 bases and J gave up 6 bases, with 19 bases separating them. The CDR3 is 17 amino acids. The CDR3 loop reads CATSRDYSRGYGDTQYF. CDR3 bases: TGTGCCACCAGCAGAGATTATAGCCGGGGATATGGGGATACGCAGTATTTT. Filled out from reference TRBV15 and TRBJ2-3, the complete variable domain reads DAMVIQNPRYQVTQFGKPVTLSCSQTLNHNVMYWYQQKSSQAPKLLFHYYDKDFNNEADTPDNFQSRRPNTSFCFLDIRSPGLGDTAMYLCATSRDYSRGYGDTQYFGPGTRLTVL.

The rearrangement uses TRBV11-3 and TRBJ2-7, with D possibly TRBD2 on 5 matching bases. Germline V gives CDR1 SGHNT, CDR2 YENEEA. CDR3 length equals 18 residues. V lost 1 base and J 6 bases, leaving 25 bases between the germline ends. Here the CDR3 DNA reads TGTGCCAGCAGCTTAGGCCCTCGGGCCTCCACTGGAGGAACCGAGCAGTACTTC. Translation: CASSLGPRASTGGTEQYF.

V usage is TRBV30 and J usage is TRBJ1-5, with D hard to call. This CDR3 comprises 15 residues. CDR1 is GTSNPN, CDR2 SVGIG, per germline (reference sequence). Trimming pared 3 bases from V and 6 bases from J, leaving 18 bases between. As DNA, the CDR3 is TGTGCCTGGAGCCCCCGTGGCTGGTTGGGTCAGCCCCAGCATTTT. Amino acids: CAWSPRGWLGQPQHF.

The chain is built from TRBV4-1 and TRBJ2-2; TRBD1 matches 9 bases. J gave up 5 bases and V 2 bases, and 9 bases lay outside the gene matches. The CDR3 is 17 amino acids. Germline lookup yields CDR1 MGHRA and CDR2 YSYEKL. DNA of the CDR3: TGCGCCAGCAGCCAAAACACAGGGGGCGCCACAACCGGGGAGCTGTTTTTT. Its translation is CASSQNTGGATTGELFF.

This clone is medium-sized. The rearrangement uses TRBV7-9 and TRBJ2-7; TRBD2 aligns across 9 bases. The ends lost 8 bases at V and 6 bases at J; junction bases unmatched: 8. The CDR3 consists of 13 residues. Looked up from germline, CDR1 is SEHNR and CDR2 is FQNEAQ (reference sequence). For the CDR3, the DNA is TGTGCCAGCGGGGGAGCGGGAGGCGTCGAGCAGTACTTC. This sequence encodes CASGGAGGVEQYF.

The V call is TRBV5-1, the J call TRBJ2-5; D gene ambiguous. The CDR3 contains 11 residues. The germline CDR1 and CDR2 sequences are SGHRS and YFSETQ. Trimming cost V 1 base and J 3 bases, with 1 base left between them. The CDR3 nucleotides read TGCGCCAGCAGCTTGAAAGAGACCCAGTACTTC. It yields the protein CASSLKETQYF.

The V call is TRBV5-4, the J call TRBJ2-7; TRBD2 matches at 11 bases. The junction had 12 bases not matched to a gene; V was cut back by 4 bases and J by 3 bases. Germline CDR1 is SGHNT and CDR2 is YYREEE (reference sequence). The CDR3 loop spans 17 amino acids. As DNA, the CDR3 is TGTGCCAGCAGCCTGAAACTACTAGCGGGGGAGGTCTACGAGCAGTACTTC. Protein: CASSLKLLAGEVYEQYF. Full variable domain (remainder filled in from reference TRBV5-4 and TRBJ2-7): ETGVTQSPTHLIKTRGQQVTLRCSSQSGHNTVSWYQQALGQGPQFIFQYYREEENGRGNFPPRFSGLQFPNYSSELNVNALELDDSALYLCASSLKLLAGEVYEQYFGPGTRLTVT.

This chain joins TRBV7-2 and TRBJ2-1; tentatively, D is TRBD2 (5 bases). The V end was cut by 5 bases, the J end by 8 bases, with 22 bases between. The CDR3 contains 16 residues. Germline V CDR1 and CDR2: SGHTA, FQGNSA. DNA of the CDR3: TGTGCCAGCAGCCTCCTTACCGTAGCTGGAGCGGATGAGCAGTTCTTC. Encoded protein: CASSLLTVAGADEQFF.

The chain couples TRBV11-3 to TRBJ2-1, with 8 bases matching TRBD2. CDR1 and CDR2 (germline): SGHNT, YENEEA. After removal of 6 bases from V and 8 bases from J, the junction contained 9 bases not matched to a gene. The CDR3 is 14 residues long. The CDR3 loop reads CASRNSGKGDEQFF. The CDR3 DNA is TGTGCCAGCAGAAATAGCGGGAAAGGTGATGAGCAGTTCTTC.

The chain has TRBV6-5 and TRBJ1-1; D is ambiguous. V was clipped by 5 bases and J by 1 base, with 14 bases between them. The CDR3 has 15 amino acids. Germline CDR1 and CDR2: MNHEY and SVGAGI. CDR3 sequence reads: CASSATGTKNTEAFF. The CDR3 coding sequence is TGTGCCAGCAGTGCTACTGGAACTAAGAACACTGAAGCTTTCTTT.

CDR3 protein: CASSYQGVGGYTF. Written as DNA, the CDR3 is TGTGCCAGCAGCTACCAGGGTGTCGGGGGCTACACCTTC. The rearrangement joins TRBV5-5 to TRBJ1-2, with D maybe TRBD1 (5 bases). V was trimmed by 3 bases and J by 8 bases, leaving 14 bases between them. CDR3 size: 13 residues. Germline V gives CDR1 SGHKS, CDR2 YYEKEE (reference sequence).

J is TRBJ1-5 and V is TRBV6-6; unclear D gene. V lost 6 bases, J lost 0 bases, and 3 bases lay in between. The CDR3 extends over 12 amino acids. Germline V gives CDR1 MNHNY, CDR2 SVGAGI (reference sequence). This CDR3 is CASRNSNQPQHF. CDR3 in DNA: TGTGCCAGCAGAAATAGCAATCAGCCCCAGCATTTT.

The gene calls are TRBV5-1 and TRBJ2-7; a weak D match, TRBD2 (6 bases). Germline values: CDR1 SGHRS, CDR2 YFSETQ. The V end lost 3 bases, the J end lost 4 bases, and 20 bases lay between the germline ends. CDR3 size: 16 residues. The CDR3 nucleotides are TGCGCCAGCAGCTGGACCTTAGATGCAGGGAGGTACGAGCAGTACTTC. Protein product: CASSWTLDAGRYEQYF.

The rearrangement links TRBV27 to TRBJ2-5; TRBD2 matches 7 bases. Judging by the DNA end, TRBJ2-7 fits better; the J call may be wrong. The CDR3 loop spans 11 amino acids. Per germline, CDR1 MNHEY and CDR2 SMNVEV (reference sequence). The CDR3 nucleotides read TGTGCCAGCAGGACTAGCACCGAGCAGTACTTC. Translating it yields CASRTSTEQYF.

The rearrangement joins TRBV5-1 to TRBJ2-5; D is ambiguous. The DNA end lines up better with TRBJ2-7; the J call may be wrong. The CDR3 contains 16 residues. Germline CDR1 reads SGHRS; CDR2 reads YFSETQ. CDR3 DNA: TGCGCCAGCAGCTTGGGACCGGTCGGCGCAGCCTACGAGCAGTACTTC. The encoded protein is CASSLGPVGAAYEQYF.

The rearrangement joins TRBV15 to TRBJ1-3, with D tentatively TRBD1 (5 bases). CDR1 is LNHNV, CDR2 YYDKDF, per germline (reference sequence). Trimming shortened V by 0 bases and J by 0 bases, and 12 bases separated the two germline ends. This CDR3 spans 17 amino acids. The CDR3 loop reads CATSRDLTGSSGNTIYF. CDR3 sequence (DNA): TGTGCCACCAGCAGAGATCTTACAGGTTCCTCTGGAAACACCATATATTTT.

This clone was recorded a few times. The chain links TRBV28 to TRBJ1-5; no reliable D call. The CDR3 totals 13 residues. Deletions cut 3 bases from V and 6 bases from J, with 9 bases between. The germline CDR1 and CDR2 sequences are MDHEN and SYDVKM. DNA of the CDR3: TGTGCCAGCAGTTTGTTTTTCACTCAGCCCCAGCATTTT. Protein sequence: CASSLFFTQPQHF.